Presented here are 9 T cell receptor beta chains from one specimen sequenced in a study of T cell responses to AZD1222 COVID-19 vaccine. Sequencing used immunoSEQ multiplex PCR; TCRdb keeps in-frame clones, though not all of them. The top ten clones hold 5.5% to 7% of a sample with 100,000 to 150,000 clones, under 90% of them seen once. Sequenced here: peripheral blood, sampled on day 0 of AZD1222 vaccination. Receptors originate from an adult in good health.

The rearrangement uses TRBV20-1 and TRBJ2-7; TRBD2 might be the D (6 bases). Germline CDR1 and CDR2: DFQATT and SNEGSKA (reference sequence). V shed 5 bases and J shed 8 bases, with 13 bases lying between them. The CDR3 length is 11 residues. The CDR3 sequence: CSALGGMKQYF. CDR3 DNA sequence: TGCAGTGCTTTGGGGGGTATGAAGCAGTACTTC.

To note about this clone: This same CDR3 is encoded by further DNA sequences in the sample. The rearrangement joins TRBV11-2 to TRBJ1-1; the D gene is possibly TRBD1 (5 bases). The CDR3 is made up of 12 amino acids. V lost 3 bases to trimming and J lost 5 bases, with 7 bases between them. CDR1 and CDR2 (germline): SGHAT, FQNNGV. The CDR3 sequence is CASSFGGTEAFF. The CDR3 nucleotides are TGTGCCAGCAGCTTCGGGGGGACTGAAGCTTTCTTT.

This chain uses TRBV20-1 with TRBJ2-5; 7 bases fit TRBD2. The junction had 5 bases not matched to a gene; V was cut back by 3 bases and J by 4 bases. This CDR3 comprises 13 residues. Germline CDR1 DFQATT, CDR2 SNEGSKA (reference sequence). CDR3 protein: CSASPGGLETQYF. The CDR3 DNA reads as TGCAGTGCTAGTCCCGGGGGGTTAGAGACCCAGTACTTC.

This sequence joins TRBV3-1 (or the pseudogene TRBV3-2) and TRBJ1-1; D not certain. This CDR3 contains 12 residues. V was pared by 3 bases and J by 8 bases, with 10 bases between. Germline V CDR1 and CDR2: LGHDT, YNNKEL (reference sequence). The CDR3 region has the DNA TGTGCCAGCAGCCAGAGAGTGGGAGAAGCTTTCTTT. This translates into CASSQRVGEAFF.

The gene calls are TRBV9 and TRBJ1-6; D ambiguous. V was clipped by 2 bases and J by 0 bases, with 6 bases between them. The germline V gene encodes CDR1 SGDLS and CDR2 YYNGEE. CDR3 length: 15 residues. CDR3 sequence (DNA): TGTGCCAGCAGCGTCGTCGGCTCCTATAATTCACCCCTCCACTTT. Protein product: CASSVVGSYNSPLHF.

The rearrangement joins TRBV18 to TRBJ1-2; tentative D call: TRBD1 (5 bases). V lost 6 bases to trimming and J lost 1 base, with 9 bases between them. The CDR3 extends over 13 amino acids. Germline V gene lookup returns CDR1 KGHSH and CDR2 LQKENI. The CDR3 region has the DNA TGTGCCAGCTCCGCGACAGTTAACTATGGCTACACCTTC. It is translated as CASSATVNYGYTF. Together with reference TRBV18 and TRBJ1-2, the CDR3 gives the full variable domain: NAGVMQNPRHLVRRRGQEARLRCSPMKGHSHVYWYRQLPEEGLKFMVYLQKENIIDESGMPKERFSAEFPKEGPSILRIQQVVRGDSAAYFCASSATVNYGYTFGSGTRLTVV.

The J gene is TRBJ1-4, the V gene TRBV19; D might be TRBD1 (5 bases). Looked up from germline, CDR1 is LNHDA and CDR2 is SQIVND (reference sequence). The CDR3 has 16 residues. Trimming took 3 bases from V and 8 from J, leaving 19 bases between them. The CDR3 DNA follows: TGTGCCAGTAGTATGTTTGAAGTGGTTGAGGGGGAAAAACTGTTTTTT. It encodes CASSMFEVVEGEKLFF.

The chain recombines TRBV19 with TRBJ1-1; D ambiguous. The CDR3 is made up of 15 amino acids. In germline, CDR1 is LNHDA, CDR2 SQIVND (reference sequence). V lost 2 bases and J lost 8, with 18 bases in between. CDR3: CASSIFGVAQDEAFF. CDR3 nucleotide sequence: TGTGCCAGTAGTATATTTGGGGTGGCACAAGACGAAGCTTTCTTT. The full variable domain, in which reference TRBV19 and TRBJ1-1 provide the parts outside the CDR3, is DGGITQSPKYLFRKEGQNVTLSCEQNLNHDAMYWYRQDPGQGLRLIYYSQIVNDFQKGDIAEGYSVSREKKESFPLTVTSAQKNPTAFYLCASSIFGVAQDEAFFGQGTRLTVV.

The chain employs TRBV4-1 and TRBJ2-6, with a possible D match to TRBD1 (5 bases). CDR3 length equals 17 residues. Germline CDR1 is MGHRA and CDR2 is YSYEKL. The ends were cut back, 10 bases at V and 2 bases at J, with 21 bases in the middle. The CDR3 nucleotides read TGCGCCACCCAGCCCAGGGTTATTACTACTGGGGCCAACGTCCTGACTTTC. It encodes CATQPRVITTGANVLTF.